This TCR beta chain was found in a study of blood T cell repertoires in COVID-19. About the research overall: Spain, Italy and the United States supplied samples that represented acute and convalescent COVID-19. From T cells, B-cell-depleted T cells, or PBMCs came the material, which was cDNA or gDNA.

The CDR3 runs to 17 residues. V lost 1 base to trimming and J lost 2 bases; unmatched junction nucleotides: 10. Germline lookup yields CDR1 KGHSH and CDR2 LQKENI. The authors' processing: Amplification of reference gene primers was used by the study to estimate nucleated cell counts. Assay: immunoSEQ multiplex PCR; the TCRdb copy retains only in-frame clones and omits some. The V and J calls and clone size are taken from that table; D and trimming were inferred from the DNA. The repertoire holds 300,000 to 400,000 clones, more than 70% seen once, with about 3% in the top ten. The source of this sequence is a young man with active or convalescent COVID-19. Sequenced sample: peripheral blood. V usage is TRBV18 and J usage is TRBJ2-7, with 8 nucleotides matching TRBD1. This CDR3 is CASSPLSGTGTTYEQYF. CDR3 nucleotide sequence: TGTGCCAGCTCACCACTCTCCGGGACAGGAACAACCTACGAGCAGTACTTC.